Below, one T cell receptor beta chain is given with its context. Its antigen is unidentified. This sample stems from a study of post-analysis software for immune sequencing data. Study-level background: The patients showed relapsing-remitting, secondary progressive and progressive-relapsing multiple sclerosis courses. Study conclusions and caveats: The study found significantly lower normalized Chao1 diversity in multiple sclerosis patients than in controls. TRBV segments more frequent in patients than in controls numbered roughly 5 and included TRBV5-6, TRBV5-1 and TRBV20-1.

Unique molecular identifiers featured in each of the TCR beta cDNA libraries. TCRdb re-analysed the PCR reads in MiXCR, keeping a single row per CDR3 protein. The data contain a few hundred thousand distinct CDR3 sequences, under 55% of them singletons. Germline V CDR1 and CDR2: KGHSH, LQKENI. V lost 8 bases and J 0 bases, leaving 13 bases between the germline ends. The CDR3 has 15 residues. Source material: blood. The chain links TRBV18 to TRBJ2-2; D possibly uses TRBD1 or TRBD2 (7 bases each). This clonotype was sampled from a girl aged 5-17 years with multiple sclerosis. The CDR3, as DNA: TGTGCCAGCCCAGCGGGACAGACGAACACCGGGGAGCTGTTTTTT. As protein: CASPAGQTNTGELFF.